These 16 T cell receptor beta chains were all obtained from the same sample, sequenced in a study of blood T cell repertoires in COVID-19. The method was immunoSEQ multiplex PCR; TCRdb's version includes in-frame clones alone and lacks a portion of them. The sample has fewer than 60,000 clones; 90% are singletons. Material for sequencing was peripheral blood. These receptors came from a human donor in a cohort sampled during active COVID-19.

The V gene is TRBV5-1, the J gene TRBJ2-1; 7 positions match TRBD2. This CDR3 is built from 14 residues. Trimming took 4 bases from V and 5 from J; bases not matched to a gene: 6. Germline CDR1 and CDR2: SGHRS and YFSETQ. CDR3 sequence reads: CASSLTSDNNEQFF. The DNA of the CDR3 is TGCGCCAGCAGCCTAACTAGCGATAACAATGAGCAGTTCTTC. The whole variable domain, remainder taken from reference TRBV5-1 and TRBJ2-1, is KAGVTQTPRYLIKTRGQQVTLSCSPISGHRSVSWYQQTPGQGLQFLFEYFSETQRNKGNFPGRFSGRQFSNSRSEMNVSTLELGDSALYLCASSLTSDNNEQFFGPGTRLTVL.

V is TRBV18 and J is TRBJ2-7, with TRBD2 identical over 9 bases. V lost 2 bases to trimming and J lost 3 bases; unmatched junction nucleotides: 5. CDR1 KGHSH and CDR2 LQKENI come from the germline V gene. The CDR3 has 15 amino acids. This CDR3 reads CASSPSLAGNYEQYF. Written as DNA, the CDR3 is TGTGCCAGCTCACCATCTCTAGCGGGGAACTACGAGCAGTACTTC.

This chain uses TRBV18 with TRBJ1-3; D unclear. The germline V gene has CDR1 KGHSH and CDR2 LQKENI. The V gene lost 4 bases and the J gene lost 3 bases, with 16 bases spanning the gap. The length of the CDR3 is 16 residues. CDR3: CASSLIDSTRGNTIYF. The CDR3 nucleotides read TGTGCCAGCTCACTCATAGACTCGACTCGTGGAAACACCATATATTTT.

CDR3 in amino acids: CASMEGSYNEQFF. The CDR3 DNA follows: TGTGCCAGTATGGAGGGCTCCTACAATGAGCAGTTCTTC. The chain has TRBV19 and TRBJ2-1; tentatively, D is TRBD2 (6 bases). This CDR3 has 13 residues. V shed 7 bases and J shed 0 bases, with 7 bases lying between them. The germline gives CDR1 LNHDA, CDR2 SQIVND (reference sequence).

V is TRBV5-1 and J is TRBJ1-1, with TRBD1 as a possible D gene (5 bases). V was clipped by 2 bases and J by 4 bases, with 12 bases between them. The germline V gene has CDR1 SGHRS and CDR2 YFSETQ. CDR3 length equals 14 residues. This CDR3 reads CASSFGGTGTEAFF. As DNA, the CDR3 is TGCGCCAGCAGCTTTGGAGGGACGGGCACTGAAGCTTTCTTT.

This clone has just one count. This rearrangement joins TRBV5-4 to TRBJ2-5; 7 bases agree with TRBD1. The CDR3 loop spans 15 amino acids. The germline V gene has CDR1 SGHNT and CDR2 YYREEE (reference sequence). The V and J ends lost 4 bases and 3 bases, in that order; junction bases with no gene match: 9. The CDR3 loop reads CASSPRQGMEETQYF. The CDR3 DNA is TGTGCCAGCAGCCCGCGACAGGGAATGGAAGAGACCCAGTACTTC.

V and J are TRBV18 and TRBJ1-6, with TRBD1 matching over 11 bases. The V gene's germline CDR1 is KGHSH and CDR2 LQKENI. Germline trimming cut 1 base from V and 7 bases from J; bases unmatched to any gene: 12. This CDR3 is 19 amino acids long. The CDR3 region is CASSPLRSWTGGANSPLHF. In DNA, the CDR3 is TGTGCCAGCTCACCACTTCGATCCTGGACAGGGGGCGCAAATTCACCCCTCCACTTT.

The chain has TRBV11-3 and TRBJ2-1; D might be TRBD2 (6 bases). There are 15 residues in the CDR3. Germline V gives CDR1 SGHNT, CDR2 YENEEA. V was pared by 1 base and J by 5 bases, with 12 bases between. CDR3 sequence reads: CASSLGRARDNEQFF. As DNA, the CDR3 is TGTGCCAGCAGCTTAGGGAGGGCACGGGACAATGAGCAGTTCTTC.

The DNA for the CDR3 is TGTGCCAGCAGCTTAACACCGGCGGGGGAAAAACTGTTTTTT. It encodes CASSLTPAGEKLFF. The chain has TRBV11-2 and TRBJ1-4; D gene ambiguous. V was clipped by 2 bases and J by 8 bases, with 12 bases between them. Germline V lookup: CDR1 SGHAT, CDR2 FQNNGV. The CDR3 is 14 amino acids.

The V call is TRBV7-8, the J call TRBJ1-5, with 7 positions matching TRBD1. The CDR3 length is 15 residues. Unmatched junction bases numbered 12, after V lost 5 bases and J lost 8 bases. Germline lookup yields CDR1 SGHVS and CDR2 FQNEAQ. CDR3 DNA: TGTGCCAGCAGCATAAAGACAGGGCCCTTGGAGCCCCAGCATTTT. Residues: CASSIKTGPLEPQHF.

This clone was picked up a small number of times. The V and J genes are TRBV18 and TRBJ2-7; 9 bases match TRBD1. CDR1 is KGHSH and CDR2 is LQKENI in the germline V gene. The CDR3 is made up of 13 amino acids. J was trimmed by 7 bases and V by 6 bases; bases with no gene match: 7. The CDR3 here is CASSRTGVEEQYF. CDR3 nucleotides: TGTGCCAGCTCCAGGACAGGGGTGGAAGAGCAGTACTTC.

This sequence joins TRBV29-1 and TRBJ1-1; 7 positions match TRBD1. Germline CDR1 is SQVTM and CDR2 is ANQGSEA. V lost 7 bases and J lost 1; bases outside the gene matches: 3. The CDR3 contains 12 residues. CDR3 bases: TGCAGCGGTGGGACAGCGAACACTGAAGCTTTCTTT. The encoded protein is CSGGTANTEAFF.

The J gene is TRBJ2-7, the V gene TRBV28; 15 bases agree with TRBD2. From germline, CDR1 is MDHEN and CDR2 SYDVKM. The CDR3 length is 16 residues. The V gene end was trimmed by 7 bases and the J gene end by 5 bases; junction bases not matched to a gene: 9. CDR3 protein: CASTNPGTSGRNEQYF. Here the CDR3 DNA reads TGTGCCAGCACCAACCCCGGGACTAGCGGGAGGAACGAGCAGTACTTC.

In regard to this clone: Because it lacks the conserved phenylalanine or tryptophan at the end, this CDR3 is likely a read error. The chain joins TRBV5-8 to TRBJ1-1; D is unresolved. The CDR3 is 14 amino acids. Germline CDR1 reads SGHTS; CDR2 reads YDEGEE. Trimming took off 4 bases at V and 1 base at J, with 11 bases between the two ends. CDR3: CASSRGRGNTEAFL. DNA for the CDR3: TGTGCCAGCAGCCGCGGTCGGGGGAACACTGAAGCTTTCCTT.

The chain couples TRBV9 to TRBJ2-5, with 8 bases that match TRBD2. The germline V gene has CDR1 SGDLS and CDR2 YYNGEE. The V gene end was trimmed by 1 base and the J gene end by 1 base; junction bases not matched to a gene: 6. CDR3 length: 16 amino acids. The CDR3 sequence: CASSVQPGLAQETQYF. In DNA, the CDR3 is TGTGCCAGCAGCGTACAACCCGGACTAGCCCAAGAGACCCAGTACTTC.

This clone was observed a single time. The J gene is TRBJ1-2, the V gene TRBV5-5; TRBD1 matches 7 bases. Trimming cost V 4 bases and J 0 bases; bases outside gene matches: 6. CDR1 SGHKS and CDR2 YYEKEE come from the germline V gene (reference sequence). The CDR3 spans 15 residues. CDR3 DNA sequence: TGTGCCAGCAGCCTGACAGGGTGGGCTAACTATGGCTACACCTTC. Protein sequence: CASSLTGWANYGYTF.